This T cell receptor (beta chain) was sequenced during a study of T cell responses to AZD1222 COVID-19 vaccine. Assay: immunoSEQ multiplex PCR; the TCRdb copy retains only in-frame clones and omits some. The data show around 150,000 clones, about 95% seen once. A note on this clone: Its antigen is unknown.

Germline lookup yields CDR1 SQVTM and CDR2 ANQGSEA. The CDR3 contains 14 residues. Trimming at V came to 2 bases and at J to 6 bases, leaving 7 bases not matched to a gene. Broader study findings: There were mostly white British donors and more females than males, and clonal diversity was possibly underestimated.

The J gene is TRBJ2-7, the V gene TRBV29-1; 10 nucleotides agree with TRBD2. Sequenced here: peripheral blood, sampled on day 0 of AZD1222 vaccination. This TCR came from an adult in good health. CDR3 nucleotides: TGCAGCGTTGAAAGGGGAGCGGGAGGGCCCGAGCAGTACTTC. It is translated as CSVERGAGGPEQYF.